This record concerns one TCR beta chain sequence. Its antigen is not known. As to treatment: approximately 18 received Ad26.COV2.S at low or high dose, single or two shots; 5 received placebo; per-sample allocation not given. Samples analyzed were those drawn on day 63 after the first vaccine or placebo injection. The repertoire was sequenced with immunoSEQ multiplex PCR; TCRdb's copy has only in-frame clones and lacks some. The sample has 350,000 to 500,000 clones; about nine tenths are singletons. This sample was taken from a study of Ad26.COV2.S vaccination and SARS-CoV-2 variants. Turning to the study itself: Ad26.COV2.S given intramuscularly, once or twice 56 days apart. Regarding the study as a whole: Vaccine and placebo recipients had similar non-spike TCR breadth.

CDR1 and CDR2 (germline): GTSNPN, SVGIG (reference sequence). Deletions cut 0 bases from V and 2 bases from J, with 8 bases between. CDR3 size: 13 residues. The V call is TRBV30, the J call TRBJ2-7; D remains ambiguous. This TCR came from a person between 18 and 65 years old who received the Ad26.COV2.S COVID-19 vaccine or a placebo. Material: peripheral blood, obtained in a trial of Ad26.COV2.S vaccine versus placebo. The CDR3 sequence: CAWSVGRAYEQYF. Written as DNA, the CDR3 is TGTGCCTGGAGTGTTGGTAGGGCCTACGAGCAGTACTTC.